One sample yielded the 28 T cell receptor beta chains listed below, sequenced in a study of identical twins. TCRdb used MiXCR to reprocess the 5' RACE reads, holding one entry per CDR3 protein. This table has around 160,000 distinct CDR3 sequences, roughly 3.5% appearing once. The sequenced sample was memory T cells sorted from blood. These receptors were obtained from a man between 18 and 29 years old in good health.

This clonotype was counted ten times or more. V and J are TRBV29-1 and TRBJ2-1, with D uncertain. The CDR3 contains 12 residues. Germline loops: CDR1 SQVTM, CDR2 ANQGSEA. V was clipped by 5 bases and J by 6 bases, with 11 bases between them. The CDR3 sequence is CSVSPGSNEQFF. CDR3 DNA: TGCAGCGTTTCCCCGGGTAGCAATGAGCAGTTCTTC.

V gene TRBV7-9 combines with J gene TRBJ2-1, with 7 bases that match TRBD1. Germline CDR1 SEHNR, CDR2 FQNEAQ (reference sequence). The CDR3 length is 15 residues. V dropped 5 bases and J dropped 6; count of bases not matched to a gene: 10. CDR3 region: CASSLNDRVGNEQFF. CDR3 nucleotides: TGTGCCAGCAGCCTTAATGACAGGGTAGGCAATGAGCAGTTCTTC.

This clonotype came up many times. The chain is built from TRBV7-6 and TRBJ2-3; no reliable D call. The CDR3 totals 15 residues. Trimming removed 5 bases at V and 6 bases at J, with 18 bases between. Germline values: CDR1 SGHVS, CDR2 FNYEAQ. In DNA, the CDR3 is TGTGCCAGCAGCCCCGCGTCGGCGGCAATGGATACGCAGTATTTT. It specifies CASSPASAAMDTQYF. Full variable domain (missing parts from reference TRBV7-6 and TRBJ2-3): GAGVSQSPRYKVTKRGQDVALRCDPISGHVSLYWYRQALGQGPEFLTYFNYEAQQDKSGLPNDRFSAERPEGSISTLTIQRTEQRDSAMYRCASSPASAAMDTQYFGPGTRLTVL.

J is TRBJ2-5 and V is TRBV7-2; 13 nucleotides align to TRBD2. The CDR3 extends over 16 amino acids. The junction had 8 bases not matched to a gene; V was cut back by 6 bases and J by 4 bases. Germline-derived CDR1 and CDR2 are SGHTA and FQGNSA. The CDR3 sequence: CASSPGLAGAIETQYF. In DNA, the CDR3 is TGTGCCAGCAGTCCTGGACTAGCGGGAGCGATAGAGACCCAGTACTTC.

This clonotype was recorded many times. The rearrangement links TRBV7-9 to TRBJ2-1; D uncertain. Trimming took 8 bases from V and 3 from J, leaving 8 bases between them. The CDR3 totals 12 residues. In germline, CDR1 is SEHNR, CDR2 FQNEAQ (reference sequence). The CDR3 DNA reads TGTGCCAGCGGCACGGGCTACAATGAGCAGTTCTTC. Translation gives CASGTGYNEQFF.

This clonotype was counted at least ten times. V usage is TRBV7-2 and J usage is TRBJ2-3; TRBD2 aligns across 7 bases. The V gene's germline CDR1 is SGHTA and CDR2 FQGNSA. This CDR3 region has 17 residues. V dropped 2 bases and J dropped 0; count of bases not matched to a gene: 8. The CDR3 bases are TGTGCCAGCAGCTTAAGTTCGGGAGCGGGAAGCACAGATACGCAGTATTTT. Its protein product is CASSLSSGAGSTDTQYF.

This clonotype was seen at least ten times. This chain links TRBV3-1 with TRBJ2-7; perhaps TRBD2 as D (6 bases). From germline, CDR1 is LGHDT and CDR2 YNNKEL (reference sequence). V lost 4 bases and J 6 bases, leaving 16 bases between the germline ends. CDR3 length equals 14 residues. This CDR3 is CASSLRDWGGEQYF. The CDR3 region has the DNA TGTGCCAGCAGCCTTCGGGACTGGGGAGGCGAGCAGTACTTC.

Turning to this clonotype: A clone one base away is much larger, so this may be a read error. The rearrangement joins TRBV18 to TRBJ2-1; a possible D gene is TRBD2 (6 bases). The CDR3 consists of 15 residues. Germline V gene data show CDR1 as KGHSH and CDR2 as LQKENI. CDR3 sequence (DNA): TGTGCCAGCTCACCGCGGGACCAGTGGGCCAATGAGCAGGTCTTC. Protein: CASSPRDQWANEQVF.

This clonotype was observed at least ten times. The CDR3 loop reads CASSPEGQGRSPLHF. Here the CDR3 DNA reads TGCGCCAGCAGCCCAGAGGGACAGGGGAGATCACCCCTCCACTTT. The rearrangement links TRBV5-1 to TRBJ1-6, with 10 nucleotides matching TRBD1. Germline V gene lookup returns CDR1 SGHRS and CDR2 YFSETQ. This CDR3 is built from 15 residues. Trimming removed 4 bases from V and 10 bases from J; junction bases left unmatched: 8.

This clonotype was detected ten times or more. The chain combines TRBV5-1 with TRBJ2-2; unclear D gene. The length of the CDR3 is 13 residues. Germline assignment: CDR1 SGHRS and CDR2 YFSETQ. The V end lost 4 bases, the J end lost 2 bases, and 6 bases lay between the germline ends. CDR3 protein: CASSRDNTGELFF. CDR3 bases: TGCGCCAGCAGCCGCGACAACACCGGGGAGCTGTTTTTT.

This clonotype has at least ten counts. The chain carries TRBV7-9 and TRBJ1-6; D gene ambiguous. The CDR3 extends over 14 amino acids. CDR1 is SEHNR and CDR2 is FQNEAQ in the germline V gene (reference sequence). Deletions cut 5 bases from V and 4 bases from J, with 9 bases between. CDR3 protein: CASSPEAYNSPLHF. CDR3 coding DNA: TGTGCCAGCAGCCCTGAGGCATATAATTCACCCCTCCACTTT.

The table lists this clonotype with many counts. The V gene is TRBV20-1, the J gene TRBJ1-4; D possibly corresponds to TRBD1 (5 bases). CDR3 length: 13 residues. The V and J ends lost 1 base and 8 bases respectively, with 11 bases between them. Germline V gene data show CDR1 as DFQATT and CDR2 as SNEGSKA (reference sequence). The chain's CDR3 is CSARGGVEEKLFF. CDR3 DNA: TGCAGTGCTAGAGGGGGGGTCGAAGAAAAACTGTTTTTT.

This clonotype was seen ten or more times. V and J are TRBV18 and TRBJ2-2; D not certain. The CDR3 has 17 residues. The ends were cut back, 0 bases at V and 0 bases at J, with 11 bases in the middle. Germline V CDR1 and CDR2: KGHSH, LQKENI. DNA of the CDR3: TGTGCCAGCTCACCACCTAAGGCAGGCGCGAACACCGGGGAGCTGTTTTTT. It specifies CASSPPKAGANTGELFF.

In its sample, this clonotype was seen many times. The chain carries TRBV5-1 and TRBJ2-2, with D perhaps assigned TRBD1 or TRBD2 (5 bases each). Germline V gene sequence: CDR1 SGHRS, CDR2 YFSETQ. CDR3 length: 15 amino acids. Trimming cost V 2 bases and J 4 bases, with 12 bases left between them. The CDR3 nucleotides are TGCGCCAGCAGCTTTACGGGGCGATTCACCGGGGAGCTGTTTTTT. It encodes CASSFTGRFTGELFF.

This clonotype was counted at least ten times. The gene calls are TRBV7-2 and TRBJ2-5; TRBD1 aligns across 8 bases. Germline trimming cut 0 bases from V and 9 bases from J; bases unmatched to any gene: 18. CDR1 and CDR2 (germline): SGHTA, FQGNSA. The CDR3 is made up of 18 amino acids. Here the CDR3 DNA reads TGTGCCAGCAGCTTAGCCGTAATTAGCCCCACCAGGGGGCAGGCCCAGTACTTC. The encoded protein is CASSLAVISPTRGQAQYF.

This clonotype appeared many times. V is TRBV6-1 and J is TRBJ1-6, with a weak D call TRBD1 (5 bases). This CDR3 spans 13 amino acids. Germline CDR1 is MNHNS and CDR2 is SASEGT. Between the trimmed V and J ends, which lost 5 bases and 11 bases, there was a span of 13 bases. CDR3 in amino acids: CASSRTGHPPLHF. The CDR3 DNA sequence: TGTGCCAGCAGTCGAACCGGACATCCACCCCTCCACTTT.

There are many counts of this clonotype. The CDR3 region has the DNA TGTGCCACCAGCAGAGCGGGGATCTGGATGGATACGCAGTATTTT. Its translation is CATSRAGIWMDTQYF. V usage is TRBV15 and J usage is TRBJ2-3; perhaps TRBD2 as D (5 bases). CDR1 LNHNV and CDR2 YYDKDF come from the germline V gene (reference sequence). Trimming left V 1 base short and J 6 bases short, with 14 bases between. The CDR3 is 15 residues long.

This clonotype was seen many times. The J gene is TRBJ2-7, the V gene TRBV7-8; TRBD1 agrees at 8 bases. CDR1 is SGHVS and CDR2 is FQNEAQ in the germline V gene. This CDR3 has 16 amino acids. Trimming at V came to 5 bases and at J to 3 bases, leaving 12 bases not matched to a gene. The CDR3 sequence is CASSTNSGTGGYEQYF. CDR3 coding DNA: TGTGCCAGCAGCACCAACTCCGGGACAGGCGGCTACGAGCAGTACTTC.

This clonotype has ten or more counts. This chain joins TRBV7-8 and TRBJ1-6, with D possibly TRBD1 on 5 matching bases. Trimming took off 0 bases at V and 7 bases at J, with 13 bases between the two ends. Germline V lookup: CDR1 SGHVS, CDR2 FQNEAQ. The CDR3 sequence is 16 residues long. The chain's CDR3 is CASSLAATALNSPLHF. In DNA form, the CDR3 reads TGTGCCAGCAGCTTAGCGGCGACAGCTCTCAATTCACCCCTCCACTTT.

This clonotype showed up many times. This sequence joins TRBV29-1 and TRBJ1-1; TRBD1 aligns across 12 bases. The germline V gene has CDR1 SQVTM and CDR2 ANQGSEA. J was trimmed by 4 bases and V by 7 bases; bases with no gene match: 1. This CDR3 contains 12 residues. The DNA for the CDR3 is TGCAGCGCGGGACAGGGGGCCACTGAAGCTTTCTTT. Its protein is CSAGQGATEAFF.

This clonotype has just a few counts. The chain combines TRBV20-1 with TRBJ1-5, with 7 positions matching TRBD1. The CDR3 contains 14 residues. Trimming at V came to 7 bases and at J to 6 bases, leaving 12 bases not matched to a gene. CDR1 is DFQATT and CDR2 is SNEGSKA in the germline V gene (reference sequence). The CDR3 region has the DNA TGCAGTGTTCAAACAGGGGTGATGAGTCAGCCCCAGCATTTT. Its protein is CSVQTGVMSQPQHF.

The chain recombines TRBV2 with TRBJ2-2; TRBD1 is a possible D gene (6 bases). V gave up 7 bases and J gave up 5 bases, with 11 bases separating them. The CDR3 length is 13 residues. From germline, CDR1 is SNHLY and CDR2 FYNNEI. The CDR3 DNA follows: TGTGCCAGCACTTACAGGGCGACCGGGGAGCTGTTTTTT. It codes for CASTYRATGELFF. Filled out from reference TRBV2 and TRBJ2-2, the complete variable domain reads EPEVTQTPSHQVTQMGQEVILRCVPISNHLYFYWYRQILGQKVEFLVSFYNNEISEKSEIFDDQFSVERPDGSNFTLKIRSTKLEDSAMYFCASTYRATGELFFGEGSRLTVL.

This clonotype was picked up many times. J is TRBJ1-1 and V is TRBV6-5; the D gene is possibly TRBD1 (5 bases). Deletions cut 2 bases from V and 4 bases from J, with 11 bases between. CDR1 is MNHEY and CDR2 is SVGAGI in the germline V gene. The CDR3 runs to 14 residues. This CDR3 reads CASSYGQGATEAFF. The CDR3 DNA reads as TGTGCCAGCAGTTACGGGCAGGGTGCCACTGAAGCTTTCTTT.

This clonotype occurred many times. V and J are TRBV5-1 and TRBJ2-1, with 11 bases identical to TRBD2. The CDR3 covers 21 residues. The junction had 14 bases not matched to a gene; V was cut back by 0 bases and J by 0 bases. Germline CDR1 reads SGHRS; CDR2 reads YFSETQ. Here the CDR3 DNA reads TGCGCCAGCAGCTTGGATCCCACTAGCGGGAGTCATCACAGCTCCTACAATGAGCAGTTCTTC. Protein sequence: CASSLDPTSGSHHSSYNEQFF. Together with reference TRBV5-1 and TRBJ2-1, the CDR3 gives the full variable domain: KAGVTQTPRYLIKTRGQQVTLSCSPISGHRSVSWYQQTPGQGLQFLFEYFSETQRNKGNFPGRFSGRQFSNSRSEMNVSTLELGDSALYLCASSLDPTSGSHHSSYNEQFFGPGTRLTVL.

This clonotype was recorded at least ten times. This sequence joins TRBV7-6 and TRBJ2-1; D gene uncertain. The CDR3 runs to 16 residues. Germline-derived CDR1 and CDR2 are SGHVS and FNYEAQ. V lost 5 bases and J lost 8, with 22 bases in between. The DNA of the CDR3 is TGTGCCAGCAGCAGCCGATCGGCCGGTGGATTCGATGAGCAGTTCTTC. This sequence encodes CASSSRSAGGFDEQFF.

The J gene is TRBJ2-5, the V gene TRBV7-9; no definite D call. Trimming shortened V by 3 bases and J by 0 bases, and 11 bases separated the two germline ends. Looked up from germline, CDR1 is SEHNR and CDR2 is FQNEAQ (reference sequence). The CDR3 spans 15 residues. CDR3 sequence: CASSLHFKYQETQYF. The DNA for the CDR3 is TGTGCCAGCAGCTTGCACTTCAAGTACCAAGAGACCCAGTACTTC.

This clonotype has a handful of counts. The V and J genes are TRBV5-1 and TRBJ2-1; D is perhaps TRBD2 (5 bases). The CDR3 contains 14 residues. The V end lost 1 base, the J end lost 3 bases, and 8 bases lay between the germline ends. The germline V gene encodes CDR1 SGHRS and CDR2 YFSETQ. Here the CDR3 DNA reads TGCGCCAGCAGCTTGACCGGGGACTACAATGAGCAGTTCTTC. It is translated as CASSLTGDYNEQFF.

This clonotype was observed many times. The chain combines TRBV5-1 with TRBJ2-1, with 9 bases matching TRBD1. This CDR3 contains 16 residues. Per the germline V gene, CDR1 is SGHRS and CDR2 is YFSETQ. V lost 4 bases and J lost 12; bases outside the gene matches: 17. The CDR3 spells CASSPQGTGGTKGQFF. DNA for the CDR3: TGCGCCAGCAGCCCCCAGGGCACAGGGGGCACGAAGGGGCAGTTCTTC. The full variable domain, completed using reference TRBV5-1 and TRBJ2-1, is KAGVTQTPRYLIKTRGQQVTLSCSPISGHRSVSWYQQTPGQGLQFLFEYFSETQRNKGNFPGRFSGRQFSNSRSEMNVSTLELGDSALYLCASSPQGTGGTKGQFFGPGTRLTVL.